These 16 T cell receptor beta chains came from one sample sequenced in a study of cytomegalovirus exposure and HLA in healthy donors. The PCR made use of 60 Vbeta and 13 Jbeta primers. The table came from immunoSEQ multiplex PCR; TCRdb's copy has only in-frame clones and leaves some out. The data contain approximately 140,000 clones, about 78% of them singletons. Sequencing was done on a sample of PBMCs. The receptors here all came from a human donor in good health.

This clone was seen only a few times. The DNA of the CDR3 is TGTGCCAGCAGTAGCTATCCGGACACTGAAGCTTTCTTT. It translates to CASSSYPDTEAFF. The V gene is TRBV2, the J gene TRBJ1-1, with D hard to call. Trimming stripped 5 bases from V and 3 bases from J, with 10 bases between. This CDR3 comprises 13 residues. Per germline, CDR1 SNHLY and CDR2 FYNNEI.

This chain joins TRBV4-3 and TRBJ2-2, with TRBD1 as a possible D gene (5 bases). V lost 0 bases to trimming and J lost 8 bases, with 13 bases between them. Looked up from germline, CDR1 is LGHNA and CDR2 is YSLEER. The length of the CDR3 is 15 residues. CDR3 nucleotide sequence: TGCGCCAGCAGCCAAGATAGGGGTTTCTCTGGGGAGCTGTTTTTT. This encodes CASSQDRGFSGELFF.

V usage is TRBV28 and J usage is TRBJ1-4; the D gene is possibly TRBD1 (6 bases). In germline, CDR1 is MDHEN, CDR2 SYDVKM. The length of the CDR3 is 15 residues. Trimming removed 5 bases at V and 6 bases at J, with 16 bases between. CDR3 DNA sequence: TGTGCCAGCAGTCCCCCGACCAGGGGAGATGAAAAACTGTTTTTT. Translation gives CASSPPTRGDEKLFF.

This sequence joins TRBV19 and TRBJ2-7; 8 nucleotides agree with TRBD1. From germline, CDR1 is LNHDA and CDR2 SQIVND (reference sequence). This CDR3 has 15 residues. Trimming took 3 bases from V and 6 from J; bases not matched to a gene: 10. The CDR3 bases are TGTGCCAGTAGTATTGGGTCCGGACAGGGCCCCGAGCAGTACTTC. This gives the protein CASSIGSGQGPEQYF.

This clone was observed once. The rearrangement links TRBV7-3 to TRBJ2-1; D unclear. Germline V lookup: CDR1 SGHTA, CDR2 FQGTGA. The germline V and J ends were trimmed by 2 bases and 6 bases, with 8 bases remaining between them. There are 13 residues in the CDR3. The CDR3 nucleotides read TGTGCCAGCAGCTTATTAGTTGGCAATGAGCAGTTCTTC. It translates to CASSLLVGNEQFF. Full variable domain (outside the CDR3, taken from reference TRBV7-3 and TRBJ2-1): GAGVSQTPSNKVTEKGKYVELRCDPISGHTALYWYRQSLGQGPEFLIYFQGTGAADDSGLPNDRFFAVRPEGSVSTLKIQRTERGDSAVYLCASSLLVGNEQFFGPGTRLTVL.

This clone has a single count. DNA of the CDR3: TGTGCCAGCAGCTTGTCTAGCGTTGGTAATGAAAAACTGTTTTTT. Amino acids: CASSLSSVGNEKLFF. V is TRBV5-5 and J is TRBJ1-4, with D uncertain. The CDR3 runs to 15 residues. The V and J ends lost 1 base and 4 bases respectively, with 11 bases between them. Germline V gene sequence: CDR1 SGHKS, CDR2 YYEKEE (reference sequence). Variable domain in full (rest from reference TRBV5-5 and TRBJ1-4): DAGVTQSPTHLIKTRGQQVTLRCSPISGHKSVSWYQQVLGQGPQFIFQYYEKEERGRGNFPDRFSARQFPNYSSELNVNALLLGDSALYLCASSLSSVGNEKLFFGSGTQLSVL.

The table lists this clone with a few counts. V usage is TRBV29-1 and J usage is TRBJ2-3; 14 nucleotides match TRBD2. CDR1 is SQVTM, CDR2 ANQGSEA, per germline. J gave up 4 bases and V 7 bases, and 7 bases lay outside the gene matches. The CDR3 is 15 residues long. CDR3 nucleotide sequence: TGCAGCGGCACCTCGACTAGCGGGGGGGCAGATACGCAGTATTTT. Protein product: CSGTSTSGGADTQYF.

This chain links TRBV7-6 with TRBJ2-1; D remains ambiguous. This CDR3 spans 13 amino acids. Per the germline V gene, CDR1 is SGHVS and CDR2 is FNYEAQ. V was trimmed by 5 bases and J by 4 bases, leaving 9 bases between them. CDR3 amino acids: CASSLTRYNEQFF. The CDR3 region has the DNA TGTGCCAGCAGCCTTACCAGATACAATGAGCAGTTCTTC.

This clone was counted only a few times. V is TRBV7-8 and J is TRBJ1-3, with no clear D. The germline V gene encodes CDR1 SGHVS and CDR2 FQNEAQ. Trimming left V 5 bases short and J 3 bases short, with 17 bases between. This CDR3 has 16 residues. CDR3 protein: CASSPRGGLSGNTIYF. The CDR3 region has the DNA TGTGCCAGCAGCCCCCGTGGAGGTCTTAGTGGAAACACCATATATTTT.

The chain joins TRBV5-1 to TRBJ1-4, with D possibly TRBD1 on 6 matching bases. This CDR3 has 14 amino acids. Deletions cut 1 base from V and 8 bases from J, with 12 bases between. Looked up from germline, CDR1 is SGHRS and CDR2 is YFSETQ. CDR3 DNA: TGCGCCAGCAGCTTGTTCGCCGGGACAGAAAAACTGTTTTTT. Amino acid sequence: CASSLFAGTEKLFF.

This chain joins TRBV7-6 and TRBJ2-7, with a possible D match to TRBD2 (5 bases). Trimming took 2 bases from V and 3 from J, leaving 8 bases between them. This CDR3 has 13 residues. In germline, CDR1 is SGHVS, CDR2 FNYEAQ. The CDR3 DNA reads as TGTGCCAGCAGCTTAACCGGGGACTACGAGCAGTACTTC. Encoded protein: CASSLTGDYEQYF. The full variable domain, completed using reference TRBV7-6 and TRBJ2-7, is GAGVSQSPRYKVTKRGQDVALRCDPISGHVSLYWYRQALGQGPEFLTYFNYEAQQDKSGLPNDRFSAERPEGSISTLTIQRTEQRDSAMYRCASSLTGDYEQYFGPGTRLTVT.

This rearrangement joins TRBV9 to TRBJ2-7, with 9 bases fitting TRBD2. Germline loops: CDR1 SGDLS, CDR2 YYNGEE. The junction had 7 bases not matched to a gene; V was cut back by 0 bases and J by 6 bases. The length of the CDR3 is 15 residues. CDR3 in amino acids: CASSVGSSGTGEQYF. CDR3 coding DNA: TGTGCCAGCAGCGTAGGGTCTAGCGGGACCGGCGAGCAGTACTTC.

This chain uses TRBV7-6 with TRBJ1-2; TRBD1 matches 7 bases. This CDR3 has 15 residues. Germline V gives CDR1 SGHVS, CDR2 FNYEAQ. The V and J ends lost 4 bases and 5 bases, in that order; junction bases with no gene match: 10. The CDR3 nucleotides are TGTGCCAGCAGCTCCGCGGCGGGACAGACGTATGGCTACACCTTC. This sequence encodes CASSSAAGQTYGYTF.

V usage is TRBV11-2 and J usage is TRBJ2-7; TRBD1 aligns across 7 bases. The CDR3 is 15 residues long. Germline values: CDR1 SGHAT, CDR2 FQNNGV. V shed 0 bases, J shed 3 bases, and the junction held 5 bases outside the gene matches. This CDR3 is CASSLDTAGGYEQYF. CDR3 coding DNA: TGTGCCAGCAGCTTAGATACCGCAGGGGGCTACGAGCAGTACTTC.

In its sample, this clone was seen once. This sequence joins TRBV2 and TRBJ1-3; a weak D match, TRBD1 (6 bases). The V gene's germline CDR1 is SNHLY and CDR2 FYNNEI. This CDR3 has 17 amino acids. Trimming removed 3 bases at V and 4 bases at J, with 19 bases between. CDR3 in DNA: TGTGCCAGCAGTGAGGTCCTACAGGGATTCGGAGGAAACACCATATATTTT. This translates into CASSEVLQGFGGNTIYF.

V is TRBV29-1 and J is TRBJ2-2, with 9 bases aligning to TRBD1. V lost 6 bases to trimming and J lost 5 bases; unmatched junction nucleotides: 1. CDR1 SQVTM and CDR2 ANQGSEA come from the germline V gene. CDR3 length: 12 amino acids. CDR3 region: CSVGQGTGELFF. The CDR3 DNA is TGCAGCGTCGGACAGGGGACCGGGGAGCTGTTTTTT.